This paragraph covers one T cell receptor (beta chain) sequence. Its antigen is currently unknown. This entry belongs to a study of post-analysis software for immune sequencing data. The overall study: Progressive-relapsing, secondary progressive and relapsing-remitting multiple sclerosis were among the disease courses included.

Germline V gene lookup returns CDR1 PRHDT and CDR2 FYEKMQ (reference sequence). After removal of 1 base from V and 0 bases from J, the junction contained 3 bases not matched to a gene. The CDR3 runs 16 residues. The library was made from cDNA and included unique molecular identifiers. Each batch of about 0.95 to 10 million T cells produced around 460,000 cDNA molecules. TCRdb itself ran the PCR reads through MiXCR, one entry per CDR3 protein. The sample has some 370,000 distinct CDR3 sequences, roughly 35% seen once. Findings and caveats of the study: Controls showed significantly higher normalized Chao1 diversity than did multiple sclerosis patients. In patients, a few TRBV segments were more frequent than in controls, with TRBV5-6, TRBV5-1 and TRBV20-1 among them. Under F measure analysis, samples from one preparation batch co-clustered strongly.

The chain joins TRBV13 to TRBJ2-1, with 7 nucleotides matching TRBD2. Sequenced sample: blood. The TCR comes from a girl between 5 and 17 years old with multiple sclerosis. The CDR3 coding sequence is TGTGCCAGCAGCTTAGAGCGGGGCAGCTCCTACAATGAGCAGTTCTTC. It yields the protein CASSLERGSSYNEQFF.